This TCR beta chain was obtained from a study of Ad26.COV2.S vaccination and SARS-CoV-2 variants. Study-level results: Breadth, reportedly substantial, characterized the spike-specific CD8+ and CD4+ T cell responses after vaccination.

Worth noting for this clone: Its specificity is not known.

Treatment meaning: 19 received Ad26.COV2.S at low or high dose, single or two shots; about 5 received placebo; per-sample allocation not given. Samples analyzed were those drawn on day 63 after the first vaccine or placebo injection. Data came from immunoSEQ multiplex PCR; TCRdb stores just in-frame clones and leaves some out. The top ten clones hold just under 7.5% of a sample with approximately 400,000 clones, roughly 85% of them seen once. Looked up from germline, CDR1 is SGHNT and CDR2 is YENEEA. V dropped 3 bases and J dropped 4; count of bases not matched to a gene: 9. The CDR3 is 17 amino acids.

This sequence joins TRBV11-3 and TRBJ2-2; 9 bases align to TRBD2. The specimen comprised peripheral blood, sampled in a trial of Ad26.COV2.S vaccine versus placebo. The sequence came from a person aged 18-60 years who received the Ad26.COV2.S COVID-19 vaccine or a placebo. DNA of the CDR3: TGTGCCAGCAGCTTTTCTGGGCTAGCGGGACTCACCGGGGAGCTGTTTTTT. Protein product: CASSFSGLAGLTGELFF.